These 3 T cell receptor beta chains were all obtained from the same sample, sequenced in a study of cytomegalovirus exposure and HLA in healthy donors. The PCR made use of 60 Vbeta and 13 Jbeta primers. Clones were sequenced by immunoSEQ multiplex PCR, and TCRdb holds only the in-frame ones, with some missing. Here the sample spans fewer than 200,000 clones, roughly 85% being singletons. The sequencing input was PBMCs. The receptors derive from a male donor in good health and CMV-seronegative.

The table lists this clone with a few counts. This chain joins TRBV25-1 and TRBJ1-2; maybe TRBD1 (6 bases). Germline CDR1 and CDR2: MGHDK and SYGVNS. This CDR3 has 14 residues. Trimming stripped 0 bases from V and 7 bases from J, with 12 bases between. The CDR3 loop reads CASSEYGGLTGYTF. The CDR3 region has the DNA TGTGCCAGCAGTGAATATGGGGGCCTTACTGGCTACACCTTC.

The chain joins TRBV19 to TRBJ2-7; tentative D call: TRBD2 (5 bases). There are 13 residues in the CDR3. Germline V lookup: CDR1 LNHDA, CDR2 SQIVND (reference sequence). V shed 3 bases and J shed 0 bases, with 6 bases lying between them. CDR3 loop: CASSIEGSYEQYF. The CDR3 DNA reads TGTGCCAGTAGTATCGAGGGCTCCTACGAGCAGTACTTC.

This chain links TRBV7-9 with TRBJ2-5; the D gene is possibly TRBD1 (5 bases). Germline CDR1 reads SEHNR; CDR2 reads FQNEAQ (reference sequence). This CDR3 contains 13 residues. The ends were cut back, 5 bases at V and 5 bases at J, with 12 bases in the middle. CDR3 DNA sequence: TGTGCCAGCAGCGACAGACAGTGGGAGACCCAGTACTTC. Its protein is CASSDRQWETQYF.